This TCR beta chain was recovered during a study of T cells in Graves' hyperthyroidism and ophthalmopathy. Amplified TCR beta CDR3 regions derived from RNA transcripts. The HTBI primer set was used in a first-round RT-PCR of the TCR CDR3. One entry per CDR3 protein, called by TCRdb with MiXCR from the multiplex PCR reads. The sample carries 300,000 or so distinct CDR3 sequences, 15% to 20% recorded once. The specimen was blood. The TCR comes from a woman between 45 and 60 years old with Graves' hyperthyroidism.

The CDR3 loop reads CASSESGTGGKDGYTF. The CDR3 DNA follows: TGTGCCAGCTCAGAGTCCGGGACAGGGGGCAAGGATGGCTACACCTTC. The J gene is TRBJ1-2, the V gene TRBV12-3 or TRBV12-4; 12 bases agree with TRBD1. The CDR3 is made up of 16 amino acids. The V and J ends lost 8 bases and 6 bases, in that order; junction bases with no gene match: 13.